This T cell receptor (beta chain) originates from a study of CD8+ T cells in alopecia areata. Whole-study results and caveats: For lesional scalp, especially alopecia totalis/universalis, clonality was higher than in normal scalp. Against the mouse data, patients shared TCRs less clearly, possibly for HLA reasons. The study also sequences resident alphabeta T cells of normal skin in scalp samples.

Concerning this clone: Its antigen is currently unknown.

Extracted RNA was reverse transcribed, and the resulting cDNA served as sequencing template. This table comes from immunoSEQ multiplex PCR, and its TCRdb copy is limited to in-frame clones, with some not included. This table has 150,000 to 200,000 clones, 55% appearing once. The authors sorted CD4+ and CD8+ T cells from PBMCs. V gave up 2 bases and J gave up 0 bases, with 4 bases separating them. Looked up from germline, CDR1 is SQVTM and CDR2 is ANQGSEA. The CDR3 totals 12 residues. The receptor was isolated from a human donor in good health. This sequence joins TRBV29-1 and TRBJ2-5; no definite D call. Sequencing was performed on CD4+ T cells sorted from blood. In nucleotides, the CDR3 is TGCAGCGTTGAATCGTACCAAGAGACCCAGTACTTC. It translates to CSVESYQETQYF.